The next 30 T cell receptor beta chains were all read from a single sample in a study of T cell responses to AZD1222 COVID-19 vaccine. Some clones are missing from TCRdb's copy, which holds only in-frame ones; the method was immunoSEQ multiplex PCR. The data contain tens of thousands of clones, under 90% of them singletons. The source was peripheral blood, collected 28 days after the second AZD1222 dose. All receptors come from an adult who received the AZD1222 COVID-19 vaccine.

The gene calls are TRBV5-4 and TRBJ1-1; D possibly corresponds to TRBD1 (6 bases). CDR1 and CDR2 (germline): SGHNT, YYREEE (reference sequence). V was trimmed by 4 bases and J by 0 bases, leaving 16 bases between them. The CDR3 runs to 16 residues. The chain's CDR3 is CASSRDTLRMNTEAFF. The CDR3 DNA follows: TGTGCCAGCAGCCGGGACACGTTAAGAATGAACACTGAAGCTTTCTTT. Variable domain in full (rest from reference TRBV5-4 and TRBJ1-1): ETGVTQSPTHLIKTRGQQVTLRCSSQSGHNTVSWYQQALGQGPQFIFQYYREEENGRGNFPPRFSGLQFPNYSSELNVNALELDDSALYLCASSRDTLRMNTEAFFGQGTRLTVV.

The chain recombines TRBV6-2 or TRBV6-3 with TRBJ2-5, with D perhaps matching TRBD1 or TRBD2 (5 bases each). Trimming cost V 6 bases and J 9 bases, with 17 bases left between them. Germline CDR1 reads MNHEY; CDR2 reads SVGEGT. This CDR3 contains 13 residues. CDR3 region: CASSLGFTGPQYF. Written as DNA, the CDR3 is TGTGCCAGCAGCCTTGGCTTCACGGGGCCCCAGTACTTC.

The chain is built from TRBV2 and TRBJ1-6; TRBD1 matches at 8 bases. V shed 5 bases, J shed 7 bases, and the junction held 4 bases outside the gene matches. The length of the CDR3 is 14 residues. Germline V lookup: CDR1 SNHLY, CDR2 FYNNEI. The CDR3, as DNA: TGTGCCAGCAGTTCCGGACAGGGAAATTCACCCCTCCACTTT. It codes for CASSSGQGNSPLHF.

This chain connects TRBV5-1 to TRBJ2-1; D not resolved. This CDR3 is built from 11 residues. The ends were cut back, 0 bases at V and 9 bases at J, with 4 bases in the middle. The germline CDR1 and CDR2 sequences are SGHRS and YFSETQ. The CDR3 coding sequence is TGCGCCAGCAGCTTGGTGAGTGAGCAGTTCTTC. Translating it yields CASSLVSEQFF.

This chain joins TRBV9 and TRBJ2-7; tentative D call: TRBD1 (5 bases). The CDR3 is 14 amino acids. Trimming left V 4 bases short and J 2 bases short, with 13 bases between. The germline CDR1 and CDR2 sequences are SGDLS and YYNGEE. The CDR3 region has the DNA TGTGCCAGCAGCCCCTTAGCAGGGCCCTACGAGCAGTACTTC. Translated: CASSPLAGPYEQYF.

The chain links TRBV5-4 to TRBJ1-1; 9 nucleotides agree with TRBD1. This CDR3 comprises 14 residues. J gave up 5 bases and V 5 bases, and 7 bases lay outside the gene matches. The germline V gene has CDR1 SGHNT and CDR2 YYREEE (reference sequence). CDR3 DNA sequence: TGTGCCAGCAGTTCGGGACAGGGCAGAACTGAAGCTTTCTTT. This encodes CASSSGQGRTEAFF.

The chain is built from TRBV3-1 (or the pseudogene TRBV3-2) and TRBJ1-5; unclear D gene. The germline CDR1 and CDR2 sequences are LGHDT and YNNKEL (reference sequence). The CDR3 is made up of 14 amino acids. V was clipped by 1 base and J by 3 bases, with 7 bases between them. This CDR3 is CASSQGTANQPQHF. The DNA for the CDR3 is TGTGCCAGCAGCCAAGGTACCGCCAATCAGCCCCAGCATTTT.

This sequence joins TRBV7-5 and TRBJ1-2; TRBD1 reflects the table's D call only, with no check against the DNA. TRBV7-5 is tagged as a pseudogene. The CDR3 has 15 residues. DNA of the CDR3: TGTGTCAGAAGCCTAAACAGTCAATTCAACTATGGCTACACCTTC. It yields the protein CVRSLNSQFNYGYTF.

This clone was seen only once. Here the CDR3 DNA reads TGTGCCAGCAGTGGTGGGCAGGGCTTTACTGAAGCTTTCTTT. Translation gives CASSGGQGFTEAFF. The chain has TRBV28 and TRBJ1-1; D may be TRBD1 (5 bases). The V and J ends lost 5 bases and 5 bases respectively, with 15 bases between them. Germline values: CDR1 MDHEN, CDR2 SYDVKM. This CDR3 region has 14 residues.

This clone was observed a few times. The CDR3, as DNA: TGTGCCAGCAGCCAAGCGGGGGTGGAGTACTTC. Its protein is CASSQAGVEYF. This chain joins TRBV14 and TRBJ2-7; D might be TRBD2 (6 bases). CDR3 length equals 11 residues. The V gene's germline CDR1 is SGHDN and CDR2 FVKESK. V lost 1 base to trimming and J lost 11 bases, with 9 bases between them.

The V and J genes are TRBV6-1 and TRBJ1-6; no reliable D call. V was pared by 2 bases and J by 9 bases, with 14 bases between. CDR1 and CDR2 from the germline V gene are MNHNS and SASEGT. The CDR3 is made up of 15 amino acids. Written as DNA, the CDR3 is TGTGCCAGCAGTGAAAGCCCCGGTAGGAGTTCACCCCTCCACTTT. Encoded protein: CASSESPGRSSPLHF.

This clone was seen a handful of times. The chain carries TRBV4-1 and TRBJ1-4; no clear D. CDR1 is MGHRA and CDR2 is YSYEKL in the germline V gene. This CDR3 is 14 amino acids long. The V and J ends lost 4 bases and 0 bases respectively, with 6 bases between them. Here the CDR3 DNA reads TGCGCCAGCAGCCGATGGGCAACTAATGAAAAACTGTTTTTT. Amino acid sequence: CASSRWATNEKLFF.

In DNA form, the CDR3 reads TGCGCCAGCAGCCACTCAGGGGGGCCATACGAGCAGTACTTC. Its protein is CASSHSGGPYEQYF. The rearrangement links TRBV4-1 to TRBJ2-7, with D maybe TRBD1 (7 bases). Looked up from germline, CDR1 is MGHRA and CDR2 is YSYEKL. This CDR3 comprises 14 residues. Trimming cost V 3 bases and J 4 bases, with 13 bases left between them.

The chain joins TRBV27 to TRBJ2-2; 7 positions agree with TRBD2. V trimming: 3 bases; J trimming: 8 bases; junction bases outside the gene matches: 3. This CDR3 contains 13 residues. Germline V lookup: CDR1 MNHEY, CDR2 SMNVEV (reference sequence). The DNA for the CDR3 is TGTGCCAGCAGTTTGGGAGGGGTGGGGGAGCTGTTTTTT. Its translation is CASSLGGVGELFF.

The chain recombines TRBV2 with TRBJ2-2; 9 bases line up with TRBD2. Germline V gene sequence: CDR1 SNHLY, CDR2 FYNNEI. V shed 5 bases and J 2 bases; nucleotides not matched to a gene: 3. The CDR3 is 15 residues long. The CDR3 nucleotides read TGTGCCAGCAGTCTTAGCGGGGGTAACACCGGGGAGCTGTTTTTT. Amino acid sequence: CASSLSGGNTGELFF.

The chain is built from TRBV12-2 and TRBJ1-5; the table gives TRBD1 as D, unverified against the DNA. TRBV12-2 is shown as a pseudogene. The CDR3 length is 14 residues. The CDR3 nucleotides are TGTGCAAGTCGCTTATTACAGGGGAATCAGCCCCAGCATTTT. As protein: CASRLLQGNQPQHF.

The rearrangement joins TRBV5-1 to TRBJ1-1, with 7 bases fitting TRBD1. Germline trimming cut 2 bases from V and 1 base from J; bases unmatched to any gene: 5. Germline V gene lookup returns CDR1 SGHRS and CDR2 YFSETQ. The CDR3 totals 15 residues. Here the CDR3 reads CASSFVYRGNTEAFF. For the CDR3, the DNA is TGCGCCAGCAGCTTCGTCTACAGGGGGAACACTGAAGCTTTCTTT.

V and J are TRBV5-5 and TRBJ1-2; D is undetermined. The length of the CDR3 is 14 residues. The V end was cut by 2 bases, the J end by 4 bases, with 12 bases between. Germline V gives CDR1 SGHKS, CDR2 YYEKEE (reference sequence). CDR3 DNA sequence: TGTGCCAGCAGCTTTGTGTACGAAACCTATGGCTACACCTTC. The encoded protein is CASSFVYETYGYTF.

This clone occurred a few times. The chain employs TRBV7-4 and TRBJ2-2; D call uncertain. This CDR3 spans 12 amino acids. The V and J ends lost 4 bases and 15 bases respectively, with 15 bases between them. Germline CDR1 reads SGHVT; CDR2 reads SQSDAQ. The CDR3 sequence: CASSYHGIMVFF. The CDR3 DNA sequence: TGTGCCAGCAGCTACCATGGGATTATGGTGTTTTTT.

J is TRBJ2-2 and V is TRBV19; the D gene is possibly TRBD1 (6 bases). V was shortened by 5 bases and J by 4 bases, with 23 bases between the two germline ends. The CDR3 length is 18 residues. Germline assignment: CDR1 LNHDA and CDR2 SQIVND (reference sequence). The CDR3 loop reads CASSPKGVMWDGTGELFF. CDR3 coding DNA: TGTGCCAGTAGTCCGAAGGGGGTAATGTGGGACGGCACCGGGGAGCTGTTTTTT.

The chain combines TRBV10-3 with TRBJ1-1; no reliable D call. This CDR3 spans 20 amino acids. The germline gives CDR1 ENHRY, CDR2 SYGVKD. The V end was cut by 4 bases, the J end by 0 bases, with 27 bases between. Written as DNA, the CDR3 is TGTGCCATCAGTGTTGCCGGGCTCGTGATGAGGGTAGGAGTGAACACTGAAGCTTTCTTT. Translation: CAISVAGLVMRVGVNTEAFF.

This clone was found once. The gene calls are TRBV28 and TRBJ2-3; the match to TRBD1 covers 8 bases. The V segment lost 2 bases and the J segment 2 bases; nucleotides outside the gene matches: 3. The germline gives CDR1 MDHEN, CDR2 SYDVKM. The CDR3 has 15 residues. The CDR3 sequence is CASSLQDRDTDTQYF. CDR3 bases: TGTGCCAGCAGTTTACAGGACAGGGACACAGATACGCAGTATTTT.

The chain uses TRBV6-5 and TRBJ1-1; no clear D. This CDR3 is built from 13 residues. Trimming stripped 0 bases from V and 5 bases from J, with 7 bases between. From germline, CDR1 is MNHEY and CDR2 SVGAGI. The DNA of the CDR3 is TGTGCCAGCAGTTACTCCGGGAAAACTGAAGCTTTCTTT. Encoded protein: CASSYSGKTEAFF.

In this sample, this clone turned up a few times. The CDR3 is CASSLQMGGYTF. In DNA, the CDR3 is TGTGCCAGCAGTTTACAGATGGGTGGCTACACCTTC. The chain uses TRBV12-3 or TRBV12-4 and TRBJ1-2; D uncertain. The CDR3 length is 12 residues. Trimming shortened V by 2 bases and J by 7 bases, and 8 bases separated the two germline ends.

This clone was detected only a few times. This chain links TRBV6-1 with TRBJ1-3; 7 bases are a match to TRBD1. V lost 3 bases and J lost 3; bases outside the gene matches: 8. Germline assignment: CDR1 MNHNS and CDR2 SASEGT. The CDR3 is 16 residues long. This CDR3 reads CASSEDEGAGGNTIYF. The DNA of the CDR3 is TGTGCCAGCAGTGAGGATGAGGGGGCCGGTGGAAACACCATATATTTT.

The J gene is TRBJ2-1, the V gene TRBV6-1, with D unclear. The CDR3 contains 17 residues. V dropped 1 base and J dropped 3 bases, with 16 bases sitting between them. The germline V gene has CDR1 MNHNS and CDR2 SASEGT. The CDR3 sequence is CASSEVYLPEFYNEQFF. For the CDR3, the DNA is TGTGCCAGCAGTGAAGTGTATTTACCGGAATTCTACAATGAGCAGTTCTTC.

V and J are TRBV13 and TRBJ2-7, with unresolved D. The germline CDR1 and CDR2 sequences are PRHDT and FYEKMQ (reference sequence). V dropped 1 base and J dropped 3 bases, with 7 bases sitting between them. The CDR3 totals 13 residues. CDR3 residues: CASSLESNYEQYF. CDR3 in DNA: TGTGCCAGCAGCTTAGAGAGTAACTACGAGCAGTACTTC. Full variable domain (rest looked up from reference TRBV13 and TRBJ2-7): AAGVIQSPRHLIKEKRETATLKCYPIPRHDTVYWYQQGPGQDPQFLISFYEKMQSDKGSIPDRFSAQQFSDYHSELNMSSLELGDSALYFCASSLESNYEQYFGPGTRLTVT.

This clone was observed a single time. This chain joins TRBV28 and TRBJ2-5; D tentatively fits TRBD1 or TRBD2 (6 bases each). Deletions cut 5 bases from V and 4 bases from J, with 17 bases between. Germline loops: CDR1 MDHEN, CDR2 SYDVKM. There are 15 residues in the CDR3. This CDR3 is CASSPFWGAGETQYF. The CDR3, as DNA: TGTGCCAGCAGTCCTTTCTGGGGGGCAGGAGAGACCCAGTACTTC.

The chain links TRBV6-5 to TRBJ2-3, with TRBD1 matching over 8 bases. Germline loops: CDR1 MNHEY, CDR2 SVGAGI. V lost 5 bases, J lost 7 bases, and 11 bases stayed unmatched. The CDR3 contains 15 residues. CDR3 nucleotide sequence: TGTGCCAGCAGTCTTACACCCAGGGGGCTAAATACGCAGTATTTT. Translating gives CASSLTPRGLNTQYF.

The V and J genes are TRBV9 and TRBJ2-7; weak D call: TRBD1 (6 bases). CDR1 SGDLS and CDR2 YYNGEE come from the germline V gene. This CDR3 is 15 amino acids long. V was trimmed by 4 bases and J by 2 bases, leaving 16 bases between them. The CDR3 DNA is TGTGCCAGCAGCCTCGGGGCAGGGGAAACCTACGAGCAGTACTTC. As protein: CASSLGAGETYEQYF.